These 8 T cell receptor beta chains came from one sample sequenced in a study of CD8 T cells in ankylosing spondylitis. Each CDR3 protein gets one entry after TCRdb re-called the 5' RACE reads with MiXCR. This sample yields around 150,000 distinct CDR3 sequences, of which around 19% are seen a single time; around 7.6% belongs to the top ten. Material: blood, either unsorted or a sorted T cell fraction (not recorded which). The receptors originated from a male donor with ankylosing spondylitis or in good health (not recorded which).

In DNA form, the CDR3 reads TGCAGTGCCGAGGACCGGGATAATGAAAAACTGTTTTTT. Its translation is CSAEDRDNEKLFF. The chain recombines TRBV20-1 with TRBJ1-4; D is undetermined. V lost 6 bases and J 4 bases, leaving 12 bases between the germline ends. The CDR3 is 13 residues long. Germline V lookup: CDR1 DFQATT, CDR2 SNEGSKA (reference sequence).

V gene TRBV27 combines with J gene TRBJ1-6, with 9 bases fitting TRBD1. V dropped 4 bases and J dropped 8; count of bases not matched to a gene: 12. The length of the CDR3 is 17 residues. Looked up from germline, CDR1 is MNHEY and CDR2 is SMNVEV (reference sequence). The CDR3 region has the DNA TGTGCCAGCAGTTCCCTACCGGGACAGGGTCGCTATTCACCCCTCCACTTT. Encoded protein: CASSSLPGQGRYSPLHF.

This chain joins TRBV11-2 and TRBJ2-7, with 8 bases that match TRBD1. CDR1 is SGHAT, CDR2 FQNNGV, per germline. CDR3 length: 15 amino acids. V lost 0 bases to trimming and J lost 5 bases; unmatched junction nucleotides: 6. The CDR3 loop reads CASSLDSTGVDEQYF. CDR3 sequence (DNA): TGTGCCAGCAGCTTAGATTCGACAGGGGTTGACGAGCAGTACTTC.

This clonotype was observed many times. The chain uses TRBV20-1 and TRBJ1-1; no reliable D call. The V end was cut by 0 bases, the J end by 1 base, with 9 bases between. This CDR3 is 14 amino acids long. CDR1 and CDR2 from the germline V gene are DFQATT and SNEGSKA (reference sequence). The DNA of the CDR3 is TGCAGTGCTAGAGATCCGAGACAGAACACTGAAGCTTTCTTT. Amino acid sequence: CSARDPRQNTEAFF.

This sequence joins TRBV29-1 and TRBJ2-5; D gene unclear. The CDR3 sequence is 18 residues long. The germline CDR1 and CDR2 sequences are SQVTM and ANQGSEA. Trimming pared 0 bases from V and 2 bases from J, leaving 22 bases between. CDR3 residues: CSVEDTLGHWQLQETQYF. CDR3 nucleotides: TGCAGCGTTGAAGATACATTGGGCCACTGGCAGCTTCAAGAGACCCAGTACTTC.

V and J are TRBV14 and TRBJ2-1, with D hard to call. In germline, CDR1 is SGHDN, CDR2 FVKESK. V was trimmed by 1 base and J by 0 bases, leaving 7 bases between them. This CDR3 has 15 amino acids. The CDR3 loop is CASSQGPNSYNEQFF. The CDR3 DNA reads as TGTGCCAGCAGCCAAGGACCCAACTCCTACAATGAGCAGTTCTTC. The complete variable domain, with remaining parts taken from reference TRBV14 and TRBJ2-1, reads EAGVTQFPSHSVIEKGQTVTLRCDPISGHDNLYWYRRVMGKEIKFLLHFVKESKQDESGMPNNRFLAERTGGTYSTLKVQPAELEDSGVYFCASSQGPNSYNEQFFGPGTRLTVL.

This clonotype was seen a few times. V is TRBV7-9 and J is TRBJ2-1; 14 nucleotides agree with TRBD2. Germline CDR1 SEHNR, CDR2 FQNEAQ (reference sequence). This CDR3 has 16 amino acids. V gave up 4 bases and J gave up 5 bases; unmatched junction bases: 4. CDR3 protein: CASSSPGLAGDNEQFF. The CDR3 nucleotides are TGTGCCAGCAGCTCTCCGGGACTAGCGGGAGACAATGAGCAGTTCTTC. The variable domain in full, completed from reference TRBV7-9 and TRBJ2-1, reads DTGVSQNPRHKITKRGQNVTFRCDPISEHNRLYWYRQTLGQGPEFLTYFQNEAQLEKSRLLSDRFSAERPKGSFSTLEIQRTEQGDSAMYLCASSSPGLAGDNEQFFGPGTRLTVL.

The gene calls are TRBV28 and TRBJ1-1; the D is unclear. Trimming removed 2 bases at V and 5 bases at J, with 18 bases between. CDR3 length: 16 residues. Germline V gene lookup returns CDR1 MDHEN and CDR2 SYDVKM. CDR3: CASSLIRGKGITEAFF. Written as DNA, the CDR3 is TGTGCCAGCAGTTTAATACGAGGGAAGGGTATAACTGAAGCTTTCTTT.